These T cell receptor beta chains were read from a single sample in a study of T cells after yellow fever vaccination. TCRdb re-derived calls from the 5' RACE reads in MiXCR, one entry per CDR3 protein. The sample carries approximately 34,000 distinct CDR3 sequences, about 6.6% recorded once. Specimen: PBMCs, either bulk or a sorted T-cell subset (CD4+, CD8+, memory, or dextramer-sorted; not recorded which), collected on the day of the first yellow fever vaccination. These receptor sequences come from a man aged 18 to 30 who received the YFV17D yellow fever vaccine. Each CDR3 is given with its conserved first and last residue. Fields, in order: CDR3 length, D gene, clone size, V gene, J gene, CDR3 protein, CDR3 DNA. The D gene is left open where the match is weak. Size is omitted from some rows. Given values are once, few, many or a class for expanded clones.

14,.,many,TRBV5-1,TRBJ2-1,CASSLAAEGNEQFF,TGCGCCAGCAGCTTGGCCGCGGAGGGGAATGAGCAGTTCTTC
15,.,many,TRBV6-1,TRBJ2-3,CASSQVGLGSDTQYF,TGTGCCAGCAGCCAAGTCGGGCTGGGCTCAGATACGCAGTATTTT
14,TRBD1,.,TRBV7-8,TRBJ1-4,CASSRDRTNEKLFF,TGTGCCAGCAGCCGGGACAGAACTAATGAAAAACTGTTTTTT
15,TRBD2,many,TRBV6-2/TRBV6-3,TRBJ2-3,CASTHGLADTDTQYF,TGTGCCAGCACTCACGGGCTAGCGGACACAGATACGCAGTATTTT
15,TRBD1,many,TRBV6-4,TRBJ1-5,CASSPSGAGGEPQHF,TGTGCCAGCAGCCCCTCAGGGGCAGGGGGAGAACCCCAGCATTTT
14,TRBD1,many,TRBV3-1,TRBJ1-6,CASSRTGGNSPLHF,TGTGCCAGCAGTCGGACAGGGGGGAATTCACCCCTCCACTTT
17,TRBD2,many,TRBV5-1,TRBJ2-1,CASSLGLAGGLVYEQFF,TGCGCCAGCAGCCTTGGACTAGCGGGGGGCCTTGTCTATGAGCAGTTCTTC
15,TRBD2,many,TRBV5-4,TRBJ2-5,CASSLPLAGSETQYF,TGTGCCAGCAGCTTGCCGCTAGCGGGGTCAGAGACCCAGTACTTC
14,.,few,TRBV19,TRBJ1-4,CASRSTGLGEKLFF,TGTGCCAGCCGATCGACGGGGCTAGGTGAAAAACTGTTTTTT
12,.,many,TRBV20-1,TRBJ1-6,CSARGNSSPLHF,TGCAGTGCTAGGGGGAATAGTTCACCCCTCCACTTT
15,.,many,TRBV3-1,TRBJ2-6,CASSIRASGANVLTF,TGTGCCAGCAGCATCAGGGCTTCTGGGGCCAACGTCCTGACTTTC
15,.,.,TRBV18,TRBJ2-3,CASSPGIISTDTQYF,TGTGCCAGCTCACCAGGGATTATTAGCACAGATACGCAGTATTTT
15,.,many,TRBV5-5,TRBJ2-3,CASSLGPTEADTQYF,TGTGCCAGCAGCCTAGGACCTACCGAGGCAGATACGCAGTATTTT
14,.,many,TRBV5-5,TRBJ1-6,CASSPGTWDSPLHF,TGTGCCAGCAGCCCCGGGACCTGGGATTCACCCCTCCACTTT
12,.,many,TRBV3-1,TRBJ2-3,CASSRNTDTQYF,TGTGCCAGCAGCCGAAACACAGATACGCAGTATTTT
14,.,few,TRBV10-3,TRBJ2-3,CAISDSVGGDTQYF,TGTGCCATCAGTGACAGCGTGGGTGGAGATACGCAGTATTTT
14,TRBD2,many,TRBV10-3,TRBJ2-3,CAIASGGAKDTQYF,TGTGCCATAGCTAGCGGGGGGGCCAAAGATACGCAGTATTTT
13,.,large,TRBV4-1,TRBJ1-1,CASSQREVTEAFF,TGCGCCAGCAGCCAACGGGAAGTTACTGAAGCTTTCTTT
13,TRBD1,.,TRBV2,TRBJ1-5,CASSETGTPKEHF,TGTGCCAGCAGTGAGACAGGGACTCCTAAGGAGCATTTT
15,.,few,TRBV7-9,TRBJ2-7,CASGPGQGGDYEQYF,TGTGCCAGCGGCCCCGGGCAGGGGGGCGACTACGAGCAGTACTTC
13,TRBD1,many,TRBV29-1,TRBJ2-2,CSATTGLTGELFF,TGCAGCGCGACGACAGGGCTAACCGGGGAGCTGTTTTTT
16,TRBD2,.,TRBV20-1,TRBJ2-3,CSARDPNGGVTDTQYF,TGCAGTGCTAGAGATCCTAACGGGGGGGTGACAGATACGCAGTATTTT
15,TRBD2,many,TRBV6-4,TRBJ2-3,CASSALAGRTDTQYF,TGTGCCAGCAGTGCCCTAGCGGGGAGGACAGATACGCAGTATTTT
13,.,many,TRBV5-1,TRBJ2-5,CASSLGTQETQYF,TGCGCCAGCAGCTTGGGGACCCAAGAGACCCAGTACTTC